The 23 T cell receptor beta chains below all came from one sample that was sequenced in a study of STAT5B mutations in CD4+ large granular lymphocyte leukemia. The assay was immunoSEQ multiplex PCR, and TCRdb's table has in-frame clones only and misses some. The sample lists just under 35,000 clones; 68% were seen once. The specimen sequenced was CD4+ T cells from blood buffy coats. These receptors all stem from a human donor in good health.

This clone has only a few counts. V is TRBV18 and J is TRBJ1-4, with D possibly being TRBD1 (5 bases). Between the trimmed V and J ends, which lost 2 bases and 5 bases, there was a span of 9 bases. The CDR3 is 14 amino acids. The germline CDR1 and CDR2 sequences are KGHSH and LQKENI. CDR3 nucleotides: TGTGCCAGCTCACCAGGGACCGGGAATGAAAAACTGTTTTTT. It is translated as CASSPGTGNEKLFF.

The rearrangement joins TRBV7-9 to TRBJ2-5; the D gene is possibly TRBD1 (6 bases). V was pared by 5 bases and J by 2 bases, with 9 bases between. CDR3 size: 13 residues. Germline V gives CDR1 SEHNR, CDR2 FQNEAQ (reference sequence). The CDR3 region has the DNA TGTGCCAGCAGCCAACAGGGTCAAGAGACCCAGTACTTC. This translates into CASSQQGQETQYF.

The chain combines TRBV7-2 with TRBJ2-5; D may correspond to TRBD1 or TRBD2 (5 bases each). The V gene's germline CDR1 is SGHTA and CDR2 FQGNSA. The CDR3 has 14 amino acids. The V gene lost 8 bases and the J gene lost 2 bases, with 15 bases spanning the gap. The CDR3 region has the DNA TGTGCCAGCTCCCCCCCGGGACGGCAAGAGACCCAGTACTTC. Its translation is CASSPPGRQETQYF.

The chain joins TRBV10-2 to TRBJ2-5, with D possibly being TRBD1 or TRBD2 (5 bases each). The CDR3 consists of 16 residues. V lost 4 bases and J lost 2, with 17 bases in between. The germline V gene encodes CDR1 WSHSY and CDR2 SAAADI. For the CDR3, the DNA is TGCGCCAGCAGTGGATGGGGACCGGGCCTTCAAGAGACCCAGTACTTC. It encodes CASSGWGPGLQETQYF.

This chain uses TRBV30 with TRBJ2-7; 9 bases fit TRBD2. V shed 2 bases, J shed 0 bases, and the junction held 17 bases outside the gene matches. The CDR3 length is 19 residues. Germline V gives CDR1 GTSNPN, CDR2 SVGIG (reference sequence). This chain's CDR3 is CAWSPPSGDYNLTSYEQYF. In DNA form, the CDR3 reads TGTGCCTGGAGTCCCCCTAGCGGGGATTATAACCTTACCTCCTACGAGCAGTACTTC.

The CDR3 here is CARVRSSPLHF. In nucleotides, the CDR3 is TGTGCCAGGGTGAGGAGTTCACCCCTCCACTTT. J is TRBJ1-6 and V is TRBV14; D uncertain. The V gene's germline CDR1 is SGHDN and CDR2 FVKESK. V shed 9 bases and J shed 9 bases, with 9 bases lying between them. CDR3 length equals 11 residues.

The CDR3, as DNA: TGCGCCAGCAGCTTGGAGACAGCCCCATACAATGAGCAGTTCTTC. Translating it yields CASSLETAPYNEQFF. V is TRBV5-1 and J is TRBJ2-1, with a tentative D call TRBD1 (5 bases). Germline CDR1 SGHRS, CDR2 YFSETQ. The CDR3 has 15 amino acids. V dropped 0 bases and J dropped 4 bases, with 11 bases sitting between them.

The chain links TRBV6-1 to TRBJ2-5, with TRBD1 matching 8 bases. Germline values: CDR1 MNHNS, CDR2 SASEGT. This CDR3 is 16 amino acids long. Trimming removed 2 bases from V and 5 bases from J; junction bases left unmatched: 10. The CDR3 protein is CASSESVGTGWETQYF. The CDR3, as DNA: TGTGCCAGCAGTGAAAGCGTTGGGACAGGATGGGAGACCCAGTACTTC.

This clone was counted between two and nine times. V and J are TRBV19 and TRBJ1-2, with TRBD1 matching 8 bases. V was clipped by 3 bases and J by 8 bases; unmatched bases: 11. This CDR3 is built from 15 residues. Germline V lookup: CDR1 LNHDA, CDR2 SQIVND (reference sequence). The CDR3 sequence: CASSIGTGLLGGYTF. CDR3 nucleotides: TGTGCCAGTAGTATTGGGACAGGTTTATTGGGCGGCTACACCTTC.

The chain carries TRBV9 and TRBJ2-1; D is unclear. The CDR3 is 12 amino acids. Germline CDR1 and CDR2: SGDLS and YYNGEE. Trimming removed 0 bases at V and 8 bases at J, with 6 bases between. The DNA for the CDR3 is TGTGCCAGCAGCGTAGGGCTCGATGAGCAGTTCTTC. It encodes CASSVGLDEQFF.

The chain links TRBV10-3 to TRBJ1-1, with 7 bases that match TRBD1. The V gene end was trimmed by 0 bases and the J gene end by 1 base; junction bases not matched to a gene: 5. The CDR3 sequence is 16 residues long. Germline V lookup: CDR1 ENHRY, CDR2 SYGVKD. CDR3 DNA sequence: TGTGCCATCAGTGAGTCTGCGGGACAGACGAACACTGAAGCTTTCTTT. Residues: CAISESAGQTNTEAFF.

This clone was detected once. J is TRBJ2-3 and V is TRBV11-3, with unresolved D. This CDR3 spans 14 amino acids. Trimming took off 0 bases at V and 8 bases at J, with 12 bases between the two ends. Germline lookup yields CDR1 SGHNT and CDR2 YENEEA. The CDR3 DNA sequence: TGTGCCAGCAGCTTAGAGAGGCTCCACGGTACGCAGTATTTT. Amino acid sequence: CASSLERLHGTQYF.

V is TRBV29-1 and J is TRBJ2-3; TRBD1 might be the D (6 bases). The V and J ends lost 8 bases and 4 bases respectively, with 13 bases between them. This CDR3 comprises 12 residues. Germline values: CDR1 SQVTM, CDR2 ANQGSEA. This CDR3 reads CSLQGSADTQYF. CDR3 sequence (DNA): TGCAGCCTGCAGGGGTCCGCAGATACGCAGTATTTT.

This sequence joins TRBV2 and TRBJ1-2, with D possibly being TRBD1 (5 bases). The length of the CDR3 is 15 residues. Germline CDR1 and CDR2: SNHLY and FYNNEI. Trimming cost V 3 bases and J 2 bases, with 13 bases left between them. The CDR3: CASSEGQGGNYGYTF. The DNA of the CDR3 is TGTGCCAGCAGTGAGGGGCAGGGCGGCAACTATGGCTACACCTTC.

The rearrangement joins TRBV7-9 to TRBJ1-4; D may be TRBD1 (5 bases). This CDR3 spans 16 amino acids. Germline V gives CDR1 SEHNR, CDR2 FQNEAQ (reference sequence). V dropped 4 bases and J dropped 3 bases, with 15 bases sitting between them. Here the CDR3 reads CASSSGEGKANEKLFF. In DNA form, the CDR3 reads TGTGCCAGCAGCTCTGGGGAGGGGAAGGCTAATGAAAAACTGTTTTTT.

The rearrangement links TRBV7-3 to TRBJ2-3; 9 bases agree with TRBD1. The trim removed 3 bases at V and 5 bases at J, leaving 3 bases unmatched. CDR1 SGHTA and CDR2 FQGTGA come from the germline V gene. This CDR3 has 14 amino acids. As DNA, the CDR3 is TGTGCCAGCAGCTTCGGACAGGGGTTAGATACGCAGTATTTT. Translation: CASSFGQGLDTQYF.

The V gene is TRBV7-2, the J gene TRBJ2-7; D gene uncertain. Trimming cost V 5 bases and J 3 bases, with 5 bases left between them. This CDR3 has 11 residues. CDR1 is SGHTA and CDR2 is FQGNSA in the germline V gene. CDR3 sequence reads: CASSPNYEQYF. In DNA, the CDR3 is TGTGCCAGCAGCCCCAACTACGAGCAGTACTTC.

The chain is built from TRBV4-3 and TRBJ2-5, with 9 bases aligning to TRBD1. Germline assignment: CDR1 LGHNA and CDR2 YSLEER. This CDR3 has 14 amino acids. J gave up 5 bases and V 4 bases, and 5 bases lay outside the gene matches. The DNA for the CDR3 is TGCGCCAGCAGCCCGGACAGGGGCCGGGAGACCCAGTACTTC. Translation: CASSPDRGRETQYF.

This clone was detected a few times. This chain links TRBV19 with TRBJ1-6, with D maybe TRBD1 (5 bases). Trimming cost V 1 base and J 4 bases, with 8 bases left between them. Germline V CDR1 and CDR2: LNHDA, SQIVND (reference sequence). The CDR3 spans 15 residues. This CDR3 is CASSIGGGYNSPLHF. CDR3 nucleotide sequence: TGTGCCAGTAGTATAGGGGGCGGATATAATTCACCCCTCCACTTT.

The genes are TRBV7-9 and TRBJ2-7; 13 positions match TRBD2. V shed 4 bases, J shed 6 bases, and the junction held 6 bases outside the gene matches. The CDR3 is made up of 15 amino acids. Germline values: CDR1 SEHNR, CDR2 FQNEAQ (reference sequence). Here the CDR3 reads CASSSLGLAGLEQYF. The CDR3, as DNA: TGTGCCAGCAGCTCTCTGGGACTAGCGGGGCTCGAGCAGTACTTC.

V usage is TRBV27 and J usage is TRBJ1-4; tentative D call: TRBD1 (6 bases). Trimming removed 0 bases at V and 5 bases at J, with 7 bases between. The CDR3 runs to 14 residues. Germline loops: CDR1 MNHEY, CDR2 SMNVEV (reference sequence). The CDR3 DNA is TGTGCCAGCAGTTTATCCAGGGGCAATGAAAAACTGTTTTTT. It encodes CASSLSRGNEKLFF. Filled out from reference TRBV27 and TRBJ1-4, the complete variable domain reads EAQVTQNPRYLITVTGKKLTVTCSQNMNHEYMSWYRQDPGLGLRQIYYSMNVEVTDKGDVPEGYKVSRKEKRNFPLILESPSPNQTSLYFCASSLSRGNEKLFFGSGTQLSVL.

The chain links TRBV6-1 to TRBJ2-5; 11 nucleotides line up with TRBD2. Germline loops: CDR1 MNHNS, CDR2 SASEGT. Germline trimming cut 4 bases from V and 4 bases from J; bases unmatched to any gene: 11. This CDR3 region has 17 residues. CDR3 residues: CASSVVVAGGLGETQYF. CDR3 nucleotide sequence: TGTGCCAGCAGTGTTGTGGTAGCGGGGGGGCTGGGAGAGACCCAGTACTTC.

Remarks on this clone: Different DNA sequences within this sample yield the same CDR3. CDR3 DNA: TGTGCCATCAGTGACCGAAGCGGGGGGAGCTCCTACAATGAGCAGTTCTTC. This translates into CAISDRSGGSSYNEQFF. V and J are TRBV10-3 and TRBJ2-1, with TRBD2 matching 9 bases. This CDR3 is built from 17 residues. The J segment lost 0 bases and the V segment lost 3 bases, leaving 6 bases of the junction unmatched. Germline V gene lookup returns CDR1 ENHRY and CDR2 SYGVKD.